This is a list of T cell receptor delta chains from one sample in a study of Vδ1+ human thymocytes. TCRdb reran clone calling via CATT on the multiplex PCR reads. The sample carries 20,000 to 25,000 delta-chain clones, 7% to 8.5% recorded once. Sequenced input: Vdelta1+ gamma-delta thymocytes from the thymus. The receptors shown here come from a child younger than two who had congenital heart surgery. Both conserved end residues are part of each CDR3. A D gene is named only where the DNA matches it firmly. Part of the rows lack a size; the others show once, few, many or a class for expanded clones.

j_call d_call v_call clone_size cdr3_aa cdr3_nt
TRDJ1 . TRDV1 . CALGEPLTPTAFGYTDKLIF TGTGCTCTTGGGGAACCCCTCACCCCGACGGCCTTTGGGTACACCGATAAACTCATCTTT
TRDJ1 TRDD3 TRDV1 few CALGELVLPLGDKGKLIF TGTGCTCTTGGGGAACTAGTCCTTCCACTGGGGGATAAAGGTAAACTCATCTTT
TRDJ1 TRDD3 TRDV1 . CALGRRWGIVEGYTDKLIF TGTGCTCTTGGGCGCCGCTGGGGGATAGTAGAGGGGTACACCGATAAACTCATCTTT
TRDJ1 . TRDV1 . CALGERREWGDTDKLIF TGTGCTCTTGGGGAACGACGGGAGTGGGGGGACACCGATAAACTCATCTTT
TRDJ1 . TRDV1 few CALGSRSYGGTPDKLIF TGTGCTCTTGGGTCCCGTTCCTACGGGGGGACGCCCGATAAACTCATCTTT
TRDJ2 TRDD2 TRDV1 few CALGSRRLPTVLPLTAQLFF TGTGCTCTTGGGTCCCGTCGCCTTCCTACGGTTCTCCCTTTGACAGCACAACTCTTCTTT
TRDJ1 TRDD3 TRDV1 . CALGELGLLGVLTDKLIF TGTGCTCTTGGGGAACTAGGCCTACTGGGGGTCCTGACCGATAAACTCATCTTT
TRDJ1 TRDD3 TRDV1 . CALGDTWGLGASTDKLIF TGTGCTCTTGGGGACACCTGGGGTCTGGGGGCTAGCACCGATAAACTCATCTTT
TRDJ1 TRDD3 TRDV1 . CALGSSERSGDISTDKLIF TGTGCTCTTGGGTCCAGTGAACGGTCCGGGGATATTTCCACCGATAAACTCATCTTT
TRDJ1 TRDD3 TRDV1 . CALGDFLYWGIGNKLIF TGTGCTCTTGGGGACTTCCTGTACTGGGGGATTGGCAATAAACTCATCTTT
TRDJ1 TRDD3 TRDV1 few CALGEDWGTDKLIF TGTGCTCTTGGGGAAGACTGGGGGACCGATAAACTCATCTTT
TRDJ1 . TRDV1 . CALGELEGYTDKLIF TGTGCTCTTGGGGAACTGGAGGGATACACCGATAAACTCATCTTT
TRDJ1 . TRDV1 . CALGELSYRGKLIF TGTGCTCTTGGGGAATTGTCCTATAGGGGTAAACTCATCTTT
TRDJ1 TRDD3 TRDV1 few CALGEPRRLDWGYTDKLIF TGTGCTCTTGGGGAACCACGGCGATTGGACTGGGGGTACACCGATAAACTCATCTTT
TRDJ1 TRDD3 TRDV1 . CALGEPPTGGYVRLIF TGTGCTCTTGGGGAACCACCTACTGGGGGATACGTCCGACTCATCTTT
TRDJ1 . TRDV1 few CALGEPPNPIIF TGTGCTCTTGGGGAACCCCCGAATCCTATCATCTTT
TRDJ1 TRDD3 TRDV1 few CALGVPLVLGVPLYTDKLIF TGTGCTCTTGGGGTTCCTCTCGTGCTGGGGGTCCCTCTTTACACCGATAAACTCATCTTT
TRDJ3 . TRDV2 medium-sized CACVAWDTRQMFF TGTGCCTGTGTTGCCTGGGACACCCGACAGATGTTTTTC
TRDJ1 . TRDV1 few CALGEESIYPYRVTDKLIF TGTGCTCTTGGGGAAGAGTCTATATACCCTTATCGGGTCACCGATAAACTCATCTTT
TRDJ3 TRDD3 TRDV2 . CACDTGGYEATSWDTRQMFF TGTGCCTGTGACACCGGGGGATACGAGGCTACCTCCTGGGACACCCGACAGATGTTTTTC
TRDJ1 TRDD2 TRDV1 few CALGEVGGALPTNLKLIF TGTGCTCTTGGGGAAGTTGGCGGAGCACTTCCTACTAACCTAAAACTCATCTTT
TRDJ1 TRDD2 TRDV1 . CALGELFPSYGYTDKLIF TGTGCTCTTGGGGAACTATTTCCTTCCTACGGTTACACCGATAAACTCATCTTT
TRDJ1 . TRDV1 few CALGEPGVIHTDKLIF TGTGCTCTTGGGGAACCTGGGGTCATTCACACCGATAAACTCATCTTT
TRDJ2 . TRDV1 few CALGYHISTAQLFF TGTGCTCTTGGGTACCACATCTCGACCGCACAACTCTTCTTT
TRDJ1 . TRDV1 few CALGEDLLPGVYTDKLIF TGTGCTCTTGGGGAAGATCTTCTCCCGGGGGTCTACACCGATAAACTCATCTTT
TRDJ1 . TRDV1 few CALGERIFLRRVQADKLIF TGTGCTCTTGGGGAACGGATCTTCCTGAGGAGGGTACAGGCCGATAAACTCATCTTT
TRDJ1 TRDD3 TRDV1 few CALGELQISYWGIVDKLIF TGTGCTCTTGGGGAACTGCAAATTTCGTACTGGGGGATTGTCGATAAACTCATCTTT
TRDJ1 TRDD3 TRDV1 . CALWEHVLYWGTNTDKLIF TGTGCTCTTTGGGAACATGTTTTGTACTGGGGGACAAACACCGATAAACTCATCTTT
TRDJ1 TRDD3 TRDV1 few CALGEWDTAVLGDTPDYTDKLIF TGTGCTCTTGGGGAATGGGACACCGCCGTACTGGGGGATACCCCTGACTACACCGATAAACTCATCTTT
TRDJ1 TRDD3 TRDV1 . CALGELSYRIRPYTDKLIF TGTGCTCTTGGGGAACTGTCCTATCGGATACGCCCGTACACCGATAAACTCATCTTT
TRDJ1 . TRDV1 few CALGELTLETDKLIF TGTGCTCTTGGGGAACTAACCCTTGAGACCGATAAACTCATCTTT
TRDJ1 TRDD3 TRDV1 few CALGERLLGDTDKLIF TGTGCTCTTGGGGAACGCCTACTGGGGGACACCGATAAACTCATCTTT
TRDJ3 . TRDV3 . CAFSTPRRQMFF TGTGCCTTTAGTACGCCCCGCCGACAGATGTTTTTC
TRDJ1 TRDD3 TRDV1 few CALGEVLGRYTDKLIF TGTGCTCTTGGGGAGGTACTGGGGAGGTACACCGATAAACTCATCTTT
TRDJ1 TRDD3 TRDV1 . CALEELLGDTDKLIF TGTGCTCTTGAGGAACTACTGGGGGATACCGATAAACTCATCTTT
TRDJ1 . TRDV1 few CALGEGTTLAHGLYTDKLIF TGTGCTCTTGGGGAAGGTACTACACTGGCCCACGGTCTGTACACCGATAAACTCATCTTT
TRDJ1 . TRDV2 medium-sized CACDTGGPQNTDKLIF TGTGCCTGTGACACCGGGGGCCCACAAAACACCGATAAACTCATCTTT
TRDJ1 TRDD3 TRDV1 . CALGERVLGDIWDYTDKLIF TGTGCTCTTGGGGAAAGGGTACTGGGGGATATATGGGACTACACCGATAAACTCATCTTT
TRDJ1 TRDD3 TRDV1 . CALGARWGRQYTDKLIF TGTGCTCTTGGGGCGCGCTGGGGGAGGCAGTACACCGATAAACTCATCTTT
TRDJ1 TRDD3 TRDV1 . CALGENFPYWGITTFHTDKLIF TGTGCTCTTGGGGAAAATTTCCCATACTGGGGGATCACTACTTTCCACACCGATAAACTCATCTTT
TRDJ1 . TRDV1 . CALGDSDPTFGAHTDKLIF TGTGCTCTTGGGGACTCCGATCCCACCTTCGGGGCCCACACCGATAAACTCATCTTT
TRDJ1 TRDD3 TRDV1 few CALGEFPLTLGDTDKLIF TGTGCTCTTGGGGAATTTCCCCTTACACTGGGGGATACCGATAAACTCATCTTT
TRDJ1 TRDD3 TRDV2 few CACDTDGTGGYANTDKLIF TGTGCCTGTGACACGGATGGGACTGGGGGATACGCCAACACCGATAAACTCATCTTT
TRDJ1 TRDD3 TRDV1 few CALGEPGPVYWGIPRTDKLIF TGTGCTCTTGGGGAACCGGGCCCAGTGTACTGGGGGATACCTAGAACCGATAAACTCATCTTT